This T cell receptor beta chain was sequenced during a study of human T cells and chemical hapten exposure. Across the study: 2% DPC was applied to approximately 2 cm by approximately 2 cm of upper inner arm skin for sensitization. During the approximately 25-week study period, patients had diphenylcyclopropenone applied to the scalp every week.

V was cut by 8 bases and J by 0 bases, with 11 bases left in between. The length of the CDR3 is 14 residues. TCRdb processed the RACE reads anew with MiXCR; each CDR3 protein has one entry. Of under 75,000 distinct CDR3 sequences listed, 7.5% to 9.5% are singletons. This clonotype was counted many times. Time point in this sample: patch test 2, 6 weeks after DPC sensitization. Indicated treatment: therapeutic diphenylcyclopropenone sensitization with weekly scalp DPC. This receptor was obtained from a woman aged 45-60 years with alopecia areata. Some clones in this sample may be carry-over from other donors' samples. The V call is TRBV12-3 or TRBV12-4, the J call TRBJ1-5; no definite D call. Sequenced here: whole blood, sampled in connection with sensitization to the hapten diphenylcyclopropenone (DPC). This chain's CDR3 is CASGTLYSNQPQHF. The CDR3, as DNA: TGTGCCAGCGGAACCCTTTATAGCAATCAGCCCCAGCATTTT.